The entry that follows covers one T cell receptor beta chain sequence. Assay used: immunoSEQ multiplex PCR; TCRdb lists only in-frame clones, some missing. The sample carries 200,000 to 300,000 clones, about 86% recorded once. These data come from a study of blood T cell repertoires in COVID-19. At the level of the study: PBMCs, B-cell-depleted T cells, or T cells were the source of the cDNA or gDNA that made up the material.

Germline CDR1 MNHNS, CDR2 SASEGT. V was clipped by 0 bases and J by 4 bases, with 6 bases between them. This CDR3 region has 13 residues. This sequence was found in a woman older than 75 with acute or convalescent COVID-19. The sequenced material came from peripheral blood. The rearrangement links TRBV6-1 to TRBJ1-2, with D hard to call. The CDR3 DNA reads TGTGCCAGCAGTGAAGCCACGAGCTATGGCTACACCTTC. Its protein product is CASSEATSYGYTF.